The clone carrying this TCR beta chain was counted only a few times. The antigen remains undetermined. The data belong to a study of vaccination and CD4 T cells after COVID-19. Sequenced with the Oncomine TCR Beta short-read assay was DNA taken from cultured CD4+ T cells. One entry per CDR3 protein results from TCRdb running MiXCR on the PCR reads. This sample has 8,000 to 9,500 distinct CDR3 sequences, with 45% to 55% found just once. The treatment is: roughly nine-day PBMC culture with coronavirus spike peptide pools or control peptides (ViraFEST assay). Gathered ahead of the COVID-19 pandemic (2011-2018) were the CD4+ T cells of the unexposed donor. Germline-derived CDR1 and CDR2 are SGHTA and FQGNSA. With 1 base clipped from V and 0 bases from J, the junction kept 8 bases outside the gene matches. This CDR3 has 18 amino acids.

Sequenced sample: CD4+ T cells from blood, cultured in vitro. The source of this sequence is a human donor in good health. The chain uses TRBV7-2 and TRBJ1-5; 8 positions agree with TRBD1. CDR3 protein: CASSLGGWDRSSNQPQHF. The CDR3 DNA reads TGTGCCAGCAGCTTAGGGGGGTGGGACAGGAGTAGCAATCAGCCCCAGCATTTT.